The following is a T cell receptor beta chain sequence with its context. The antigen is not known. 200 to 250 ng DNA, around 30,000 T cell genomes, went into each sorted-subset replicate PCR. Sequencing was performed with immunoSEQ multiplex PCR; in TCRdb, only in-frame clones are kept and a portion is missing. The sample records about 690,000 clones, around 90% being singletons. The sample is drawn from a study of shared clonotypes between healthy human individuals. Study at large: The study used three CD4 naive, three CD4 memory, two CD8 naive and one CD8 memory plate per donor.

This CDR3 comprises 15 residues. The V segment lost 5 bases and the J segment 4 bases; nucleotides outside the gene matches: 4. Germline CDR1 is MNHEY and CDR2 is SMNVEV (reference sequence). Whole-study results and caveats: Rarefaction showed that sequencing of sorted subsets was incomplete (despite large depth). Approximately 5% was the fraction of naive CD4 clonotypes found shared across a few donors.

The chain employs TRBV27 and TRBJ2-1; 11 bases are a match to TRBD2. The sequence was obtained from a man between 18 and 35 years old in good health. Some clones in this sample may be carry-over from other donors' samples. Sequencing input: memory CD8+ T cells from PBMCs. Subset denoted: CD45RO+ cells pooled with CCR7-negative TemRA cells. The CDR3 here is CASSPSGRPYNEQFF. The CDR3 region has the DNA TGTGCCAGCAGTCCTAGCGGGAGGCCTTACAATGAGCAGTTCTTC.